The present T cell receptor beta chain was sequenced within a study of T cells in narcolepsy. General study points: Autoreactive clonotypes reportedly recurred in blood of same and different patients, not controls. HCRT-specific and TRIB2-specific autoreactive clonotypes appeared among same-patient CSF and blood CD4+ clonotypes.

The sample holds one count of this clone. Its antigen remains unknown. Sequencing was performed with immunoSEQ multiplex PCR; in TCRdb, only in-frame clones are kept and a portion is missing. Of 30,000 to 35,000 clones in the sample, 80% to 85% were seen once. V lost 7 bases and J lost 1, with 20 bases in between. The CDR3 sequence is 17 residues long. Germline V gene sequence: CDR1 MNHEY, CDR2 SMNVEV (reference sequence). The sample comprised CD45RA- memory CD4+ T cells from PBMCs. This receptor was identified in a human donor with narcolepsy. This chain connects TRBV27 to TRBJ2-1, with D perhaps assigned TRBD1 or TRBD2 (5 bases each). The CDR3 region is CASKPRLGGVSYNEQFF. CDR3 nucleotides: TGTGCCAGCAAACCCCGTCTTGGGGGAGTATCCTACAATGAGCAGTTCTTC.